The TCR beta chain under discussion was sequenced for a study of regulatory T cells in long-lasting Graves disease. Regarding the study as a whole: There were preferences for TRBV28, TRBJ1-2 and TRBJ2-5 in persistent disease.

Library construction for TCR beta used iRepertoire HTBI primers and Arm-PCR of CDR3 regions. TCRdb reanalysed the multiplex PCR reads using MiXCR and keeps one entry per CDR3 protein. The sample records about 460,000 distinct CDR3 sequences, roughly 15% being singletons. The time point: newly diagnosed GD, antithyroid drugs for less than 3 months. The TCR library used RNA extracted from PBMCs. About this clonotype: Its antigen is as yet unknown.

Germline-derived CDR1 and CDR2 are MNHNS and SASEGT. The CDR3 covers 16 residues. V was shortened by 7 bases and J by 2 bases, with 21 bases between the two germline ends. The sample was also linked to a second study, of T cells in Graves' hyperthyroidism and ophthalmopathy.

The rearrangement joins TRBV6-1 to TRBJ2-7, with D possibly TRBD2 on 7 matching bases. The receptor's source is a woman aged 45-60 years with Graves disease. Sequencing was performed on peripheral blood mononuclear cells (PBMCs), taken at new diagnosis, from a patient treated with antithyroid drugs. CDR3 in amino acids: CASTDWGLAATYEQYF. The CDR3 DNA reads as TGTGCCAGCACCGACTGGGGGCTAGCGGCGACCTACGAGCAGTACTTC.